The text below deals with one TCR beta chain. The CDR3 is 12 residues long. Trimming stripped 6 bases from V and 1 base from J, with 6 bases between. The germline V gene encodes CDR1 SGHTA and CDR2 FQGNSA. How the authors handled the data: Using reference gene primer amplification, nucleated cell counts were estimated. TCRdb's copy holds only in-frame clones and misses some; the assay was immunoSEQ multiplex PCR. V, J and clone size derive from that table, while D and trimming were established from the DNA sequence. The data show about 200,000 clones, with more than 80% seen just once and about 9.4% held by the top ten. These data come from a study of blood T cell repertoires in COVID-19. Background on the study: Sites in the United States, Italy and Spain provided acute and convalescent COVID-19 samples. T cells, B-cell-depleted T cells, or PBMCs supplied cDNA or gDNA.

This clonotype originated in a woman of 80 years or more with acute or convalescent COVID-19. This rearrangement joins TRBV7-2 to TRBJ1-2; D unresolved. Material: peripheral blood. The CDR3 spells CASRFSNYGYTF. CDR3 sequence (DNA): TGTGCCAGCAGGTTTAGTAACTATGGCTACACCTTC.